This T cell receptor (beta chain) was obtained from a study of blood T cells in healthy people across ages. Across the study: When template switching was applied, about one barcoded beta molecule was captured per two T cells.

Isolation per sample recovered at least 7 million PBMCs. Worth noting for this clonotype: Its specificity is unknown.

A second 7 to 11 cycle PCR used barcoded and J-beta primers. Each cDNA molecule received a tag from a template-switch adaptor that had 12 random nucleotides. Each CDR3 protein is one row after TCRdb ran MiXCR on the 5' RACE reads. The repertoire has fewer than 2,000,000 distinct CDR3 sequences, almost 35% of them found once; the top ten carry roughly 10%. Study-level points and caveats: Donor CMV infection status was unknown, possibly confounding age-related changes in expanded clonotypes.

Germline trimming cut 8 bases from V and 0 bases from J; bases unmatched to any gene: 7. Germline CDR1 and CDR2: MNHEY and SMNVEV (reference sequence). The CDR3 is 17 amino acids. The sequence was collected from a woman aged 25 to 39 in good health. The V and J genes are TRBV27 and TRBJ2-5, with 15 bases fitting TRBD2. Sequenced: blood. The CDR3: CASGMGLAGGNQETQYF. Here the CDR3 DNA reads TGTGCCAGCGGGATGGGACTAGCGGGAGGTAACCAAGAGACCCAGTACTTC.